Following are 15 T cell receptor beta chains from one sample sequenced in a study of blood T cell repertoires in COVID-19. Only in-frame clones appear in the TCRdb table, and some are missing; sequencing was by immunoSEQ multiplex PCR. This sample has 250,000 to 350,000 clones, with 89% found just once. The sequencing sample was made of peripheral blood. The origin of the receptors is a woman aged 55-70 years with acute or convalescent COVID-19.

The rearrangement links TRBV7-2 to TRBJ1-1; the match to TRBD1 covers 8 bases. V was pared by 4 bases and J by 4 bases, with 5 bases of the junction left unmatched. Looked up from germline, CDR1 is SGHTA and CDR2 is FQGNSA. The CDR3 is 14 residues long. The CDR3 loop is CASSSTGQATEAFF. The CDR3 DNA follows: TGTGCCAGCAGCTCGACGGGACAGGCCACTGAAGCTTTCTTT.

The CDR3 nucleotides read TGCGCCAGCAGTCCGGACAGGGTGTCTGAGAAACTGTTTTTT. Amino acids: CASSPDRVSEKLFF. V and J are TRBV23-1 and TRBJ1-4; 8 nucleotides match TRBD1. TRBV23-1 is placed among ORFs of uncertain function. CDR3 length: 14 residues. After removal of 4 bases from V and 11 bases from J, the junction contained 9 bases not matched to a gene.

This chain connects TRBV14 to TRBJ2-1; D is possibly TRBD2 (5 bases). The CDR3 length is 16 residues. Per the germline V gene, CDR1 is SGHDN and CDR2 is FVKESK. V was pared by 0 bases and J by 8 bases, with 17 bases between. The CDR3 loop reads CASSQDLASLGDEQFF. CDR3 nucleotides: TGTGCCAGCAGCCAAGATCTCGCGTCCCTCGGGGATGAGCAGTTCTTC.

V and J are TRBV7-9 and TRBJ2-7; D is perhaps TRBD2 (6 bases). V was cut by 0 bases and J by 4 bases, with 19 bases left in between. Germline V gene sequence: CDR1 SEHNR, CDR2 FQNEAQ (reference sequence). This CDR3 has 17 residues. This CDR3 is CASSLARGSTYQYEQYF. In nucleotides, the CDR3 is TGTGCCAGCAGCTTAGCTCGGGGGTCTACTTACCAATACGAGCAGTACTTC.

The CDR3 here is CASRRSPRVIMGQGEETQYF. The CDR3 bases are TGTGCCAGCAGGCGGTCCCCCCGCGTTATCATGGGACAGGGTGAGGAGACCCAGTACTTC. The genes are TRBV28 and TRBJ2-5; 9 nucleotides line up with TRBD1. CDR3 size: 20 residues. Germline CDR1 is MDHEN and CDR2 is SYDVKM. J was trimmed by 5 bases and V by 6 bases; bases with no gene match: 25.

This clone was detected only once. This chain joins TRBV28 and TRBJ1-2; possible D gene TRBD1, 5 bases. V lost 4 bases to trimming and J lost 1 base, with 13 bases between them. This CDR3 comprises 15 residues. From germline, CDR1 is MDHEN and CDR2 SYDVKM. CDR3 nucleotide sequence: TGTGCCAGCAGTTCGGCGGCCAGGGTTAACTATGGCTACACCTTC. Residues: CASSSAARVNYGYTF.

This chain uses TRBV28 with TRBJ2-7, with TRBD2 matching 7 bases. V was pared by 6 bases and J by 5 bases, with 7 bases of the junction left unmatched. Germline loops: CDR1 MDHEN, CDR2 SYDVKM. The CDR3 extends over 13 amino acids. The CDR3 loop is CASRRDYSHEQYF. The DNA for the CDR3 is TGTGCCAGCAGAAGGGACTATTCCCACGAGCAGTACTTC.

The chain combines TRBV14 with TRBJ1-1; 7 nucleotides agree with TRBD1. J was trimmed by 3 bases and V by 3 bases; bases with no gene match: 16. This CDR3 contains 18 residues. Germline-derived CDR1 and CDR2 are SGHDN and FVKESK. The CDR3 loop is CASSHRSARLTGYTEAFF. The CDR3 bases are TGTGCCAGCAGCCATAGATCAGCACGGTTGACAGGGTACACTGAAGCTTTCTTT.

The chain combines TRBV29-1 with TRBJ2-7; D might be TRBD1 (5 bases). The CDR3 loop spans 15 amino acids. Germline V gene data show CDR1 as SQVTM and CDR2 as ANQGSEA. V was cut by 1 base and J by 0 bases, with 13 bases left in between. CDR3 in amino acids: CSVEALGASSYEQYF. The CDR3 nucleotides read TGCAGCGTTGAAGCCCTAGGGGCGAGCTCCTACGAGCAGTACTTC.

This sequence joins TRBV28 and TRBJ2-7; 8 nucleotides line up with TRBD1. Germline V gene sequence: CDR1 MDHEN, CDR2 SYDVKM. V was clipped by 6 bases and J by 3 bases; unmatched bases: 13. This CDR3 is built from 16 residues. The CDR3 here is CASSQGTGELVYEQYF. CDR3 DNA sequence: TGTGCCAGCAGCCAAGGGACAGGAGAGTTGGTCTACGAGCAGTACTTC.

The V and J genes are TRBV29-1 and TRBJ1-1; 8 bases agree with TRBD1. The CDR3 is 11 amino acids. Germline assignment: CDR1 SQVTM and CDR2 ANQGSEA. The V segment lost 6 bases and the J segment 8 bases; nucleotides outside the gene matches: 5. The CDR3 sequence is CSVRTGREAFF. The CDR3 coding sequence is TGCAGCGTAAGGACAGGGCGGGAAGCTTTCTTT. The full variable domain, rest sourced from reference TRBV29-1 and TRBJ1-1, is SAVISQKPSRDICQRGTSLTIQCQVDSQVTMMFWYRQQPGQSLTLIATANQGSEATYESGFVIDKFPISRPNLTFSTLTVSNMSPEDSSIYLCSVRTGREAFFGQGTRLTVV.

The chain links TRBV4-3 to TRBJ2-1; 11 nucleotides agree with TRBD2. Germline CDR1 reads LGHNA; CDR2 reads YSLEER. CDR3 length: 16 amino acids. With V trimmed by 3 bases and J by 4 bases, 5 bases remained unmatched. Written as DNA, the CDR3 is TGCGCCAGCAGCCATCGTAGCGGGGGGGTTTACAATGAGCAGTTCTTC. It translates to CASSHRSGGVYNEQFF.

This chain links TRBV7-3 with TRBJ1-1, with D possibly matching TRBD1 (6 bases). The CDR3 is 14 residues long. CDR1 is SGHTA and CDR2 is FQGTGA in the germline V gene. Trimming pared 6 bases from V and 0 bases from J, leaving 11 bases between. The CDR3 is CASSRDTMNTEAFF. The CDR3 DNA is TGTGCCAGCAGTCGGGACACTATGAACACTGAAGCTTTCTTT.

V usage is TRBV6-2 or TRBV6-3 and J usage is TRBJ2-7; D may be TRBD1 (6 bases). Trimming stripped 3 bases from V and 2 bases from J, with 11 bases between. CDR3 length: 14 residues. Germline assignment: CDR1 MNHEY and CDR2 SVGEGT. In nucleotides, the CDR3 is TGTGCCAGCAGTTATAGGGGACACACCTACGAGCAGTACTTC. Amino acid sequence: CASSYRGHTYEQYF.

This clone was found once. This rearrangement joins TRBV7-2 to TRBJ2-1, with 9 bases matching TRBD2. Germline V gives CDR1 SGHTA, CDR2 FQGNSA. This CDR3 is built from 17 residues. Losses at the gene ends were 4 bases for V and 5 bases for J; bases not matched to a gene: 12. The CDR3 spells CASSSRREGQNHNEQFF. The DNA of the CDR3 is TGTGCCAGCAGCTCGCGGCGGGAGGGCCAAAATCACAATGAGCAGTTCTTC. Drawing the rest from reference TRBV7-2 and TRBJ2-1, the complete variable domain is GAGVSQSPSNKVTEKGKDVELRCDPISGHTALYWYRQSLGQGLEFLIYFQGNSAPDKSGLPSDRFSAERTGGSVSTLTIQRTQQEDSAVYLCASSSRREGQNHNEQFFGPGTRLTVL.